This TCR beta chain is drawn from a study of molecular identifiers for immune sequencing clone quantification. The overall study: Replicate RNA came from about 20,000 or 100,000 naive CD8 cells and was split five ways, and four parts were sequenced. General study results and limits: Clonotypes surpassing 20 RNA copies contained over 99% of effector molecules, versus under 1% in naive cells. Identical barcode-sharing TCR molecules could lead to underestimated sizes for highly expanded clones.

This clonotype was recorded a few times. Its antigen is undetermined. Mismatch with germline at one junction end may stem from a read error. Sorting isolated naive CD8 T cells as CD8+CD4-CCR7+CD45RA+ events. Germline CDR1 MDHEN, CDR2 SYDVKM. The CDR3 has 16 residues. MiXCR was run by TCRdb on the PCR reads, yielding one entry per CDR3 protein. This repertoire shows over 90,000 distinct CDR3 sequences, 35% found once; its top ten account for 9% to 10%. The receptor was isolated from a human donor in good health. Some libraries in this study had Jurkat cell RNA spiked in. The rearrangement links TRBV28 to TRBJ2-3; D ambiguous. Material: naive CD8+ T cells from blood, with Jurkat cell RNA spiked in. Subset noted: FACS-sorted CD8+CD4-CCR7+CD45RA+ naive T cells. CDR3 coding DNA: TGTGCCAGCAGTTTAATCCGGGTTGAGCTCACAGATACGCATTATTTT. Its translation: CASSLIRVELTDTHYF.